This T cell receptor (beta chain) was identified in a study of blood T cells in healthy people across ages. This CDR3 spans 11 amino acids. The V gene lost 6 bases and the J gene lost 11 bases, with 13 bases spanning the gap. The germline V gene has CDR1 MDHEN and CDR2 SYDVKM. Then a second PCR, running about 7 to 11 cycles, was carried out with a sample-barcoded 5' primer and a J-beta primer mix. TCRdb itself ran the 5' RACE reads through MiXCR, one entry per CDR3 protein. Among 1.5 million to 1.9 million distinct CDR3 sequences listed, approximately 42% were seen once. The people who gave samples were healthy Caucasians from Russia, aged about 6 to 100. Each sample yielded at least 5.5 micrograms of PBMC total RNA. Points on this clonotype: Its antigen is as yet unknown.

Study-level findings and limits: Age showed a roughly linear inverse relationship with TCR beta diversity per million T cells.

The specimen sequenced was blood. This sequence originates from a woman between 18 and 29 years old in good health. The chain is built from TRBV28 and TRBJ2-5; D remains unclear. The CDR3 spells CASRNLKEQYF. In nucleotides, the CDR3 is TGTGCCAGCAGGAATCTTAAGGAGCAGTACTTC.